These 12 T cell receptor beta chains originate from one sample sequenced in a study of CD8+CD57+ T cells in acquired aplastic anemia (dated by TCRdb to 2017 to 2018). Sequencing relied on an Illumina HiSeq 2000. Profiling of TCR beta VDJ combinations and CDR3 sequences used genomic DNA as the template. Through fastp at Q25 and MiXCR, TCRdb rebuilt clones from the public reads, retaining in-frame beta chains. Each CDR3 protein appears once, grouped with its most common genes and DNA. Present in this sample are about half a million distinct CDR3 sequences, roughly a third of which were seen just once. Less than 0.85% of the sample comes from the top ten. Flow cytometry had shown CD8+CD57+ cell expansion in the patients selected for sequencing. Sequencing input: sorted CD4+, CD8+, or CD8+CD57+ T cells (not recorded which) from PBMCs. The origin of the receptors is a human donor with aplastic anemia.

The V and J genes are TRBV9 and TRBJ2-2; D is unresolved. Trimming removed 0 bases from V and 6 bases from J, with 12 bases in between. The germline V gene has CDR1 SGDLS and CDR2 YYNGEE. The CDR3 totals 15 residues. DNA of the CDR3: TGTGCCAGCAGCGTAGCGGAGTACACCGCCGGGGAGCTGTTTTTT. Translation gives CASSVAEYTAGELFF.

The CDR3 spells CSASRRVGLAGELFF. The CDR3 DNA reads as TGCAGTGCTAGCCGGCGGGTTGGCCTAGCCGGGGAGCTGTTTTTT. This chain connects TRBV20-1 to TRBJ2-2; D might be TRBD2 (5 bases). The CDR3 sequence is 15 residues long. Trimming left V 3 bases short and J 6 bases short, with 17 bases between. Germline V gives CDR1 DFQATT, CDR2 SNEGSKA (reference sequence).

With regard to this clonotype: A junction boundary mismatches the germline segment, possibly from a read error. The V call is TRBV10-1, the J call TRBJ1-5, with D unresolved. This CDR3 has 16 residues. Germline CDR1 reads WNHNN; CDR2 reads SYGVQD (reference sequence). The CDR3 DNA reads TGTGCCAGCTCACCACTTCAGGTTACGGGCAATCAGCCCCAGCATTTT. This gives the protein CASSPLQVTGNQPQHF.

This clonotype was recorded many times. The rearrangement uses TRBV6-1 and TRBJ1-6; D gene ambiguous. V dropped 5 bases and J dropped 8 bases, with 13 bases sitting between them. Germline CDR1 reads MNHNS; CDR2 reads SASEGT. CDR3 length: 14 amino acids. The CDR3 nucleotides are TGTGCCAGCAGTACGCCTTTCGTTTATTCACCCCTCCACTTT. Its translation: CASSTPFVYSPLHF.

This sequence joins TRBV6-5 and TRBJ1-2; maybe TRBD1 (5 bases). This CDR3 is built from 15 residues. CDR1 MNHEY and CDR2 SVGAGI come from the germline V gene. V was cut by 4 bases and J by 3 bases, with 15 bases left in between. The CDR3 here is CASSLSARVDYGYTF. CDR3 coding DNA: TGTGCCAGCAGTTTATCGGCCAGGGTAGACTATGGCTACACCTTC.

Ten or more counts support this clonotype. The V and J genes are TRBV7-2 and TRBJ1-3; D remains ambiguous. V was clipped by 1 base and J by 9 bases, with 7 bases between them. Germline CDR1 reads SGHTA; CDR2 reads FQGNSA. The CDR3 consists of 12 residues. The CDR3 loop is CASSLEVGTIYF. The CDR3 nucleotides are TGTGCCAGCAGCTTAGAAGTGGGCACCATATATTTT.

This clonotype was seen only a few times. This chain joins TRBV10-3 and TRBJ2-1; 7 bases are shared with TRBD1. The CDR3 is 16 amino acids. Germline V gene data show CDR1 as ENHRY and CDR2 as SYGVKD. The V and J ends lost 3 bases and 5 bases, in that order; junction bases with no gene match: 10. DNA for the CDR3: TGTGCCATCAGTGAAAAGGCCGGGACAGTAAACAATGAGCAGTTCTTC. It yields the protein CAISEKAGTVNNEQFF.

This clonotype was picked up many times. The J gene is TRBJ1-5, the V gene TRBV7-2; D is uncertain. Looked up from germline, CDR1 is SGHTA and CDR2 is FQGNSA. Trimming removed 5 bases at V and 8 bases at J, with 13 bases between. The CDR3 has 13 amino acids. Written as DNA, the CDR3 is TGTGCCAGCAGCGCGAGTCCGGACGAGCCCCAGCATTTT. Encoded protein: CASSASPDEPQHF.

V gene TRBV7-2 combines with J gene TRBJ2-7; D unresolved. Looked up from germline, CDR1 is SGHTA and CDR2 is FQGNSA. Trimming shortened V by 5 bases and J by 8 bases, and 16 bases separated the two germline ends. This CDR3 comprises 13 residues. CDR3 bases: TGTGCCAGCAGCCATAGAGGCGCGGAGCAGCAGTACGTC. Translated, it gives CASSHRGAEQQYV.

This clonotype came up many times. This sequence joins TRBV29-1 and TRBJ1-2; D gene ambiguous. The germline CDR1 and CDR2 sequences are SQVTM and ANQGSEA. Trimming stripped 0 bases from V and 8 bases from J, with 7 bases between. The length of the CDR3 is 11 residues. The CDR3 DNA sequence: TGCAGCGTTGAAGACGGGCGGGGCTACACCTTC. Translated, it gives CSVEDGRGYTF.

This clonotype was recorded a few times. CDR3 nucleotide sequence: TGTGCCAGCAGCCAAGTTTCAGGGGCTGGCGGCTACACCTTC. The encoded protein is CASSQVSGAGGYTF. The rearrangement uses TRBV4-2 and TRBJ1-2; possibly TRBD1 for D (6 bases). Trimming pared 1 base from V and 8 bases from J, leaving 14 bases between. CDR1 and CDR2 from the germline V gene are LGHNA and YNFKEQ. There are 14 residues in the CDR3.

The chain employs TRBV25-1 and TRBJ2-3; TRBD1 or TRBD2 may be the D gene (5 bases each). V lost 4 bases to trimming and J lost 2 bases, with 19 bases between them. There are 17 residues in the CDR3. Germline values: CDR1 MGHDK, CDR2 SYGVNS. The CDR3 is CASSVISSGANTDTQYF. DNA for the CDR3: TGTGCCAGCAGTGTCATCTCTTCCGGGGCTAACACAGATACGCAGTATTTT. Looking up the rest from reference TRBV25-1 and TRBJ2-3 gives the full variable domain: EADIYQTPRYLVIGTGKKITLECSQTMGHDKMYWYQQDPGMELHLIHYSYGVNSTEKGDLSSESTVSRIRTEHFPLTLESARPSHTSQYLCASSVISSGANTDTQYFGPGTRLTVL.